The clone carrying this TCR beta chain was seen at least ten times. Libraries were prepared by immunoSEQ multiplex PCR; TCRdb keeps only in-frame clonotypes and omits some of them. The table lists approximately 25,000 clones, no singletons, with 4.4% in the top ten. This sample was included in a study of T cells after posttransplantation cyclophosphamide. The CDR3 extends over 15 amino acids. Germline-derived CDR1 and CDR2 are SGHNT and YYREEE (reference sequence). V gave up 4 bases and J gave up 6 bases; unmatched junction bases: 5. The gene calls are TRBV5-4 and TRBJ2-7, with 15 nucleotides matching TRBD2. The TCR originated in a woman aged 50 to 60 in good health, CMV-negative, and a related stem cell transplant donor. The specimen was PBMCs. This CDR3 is CASSPGLAGGLEQYF. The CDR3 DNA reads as TGTGCCAGCAGCCCCGGACTAGCGGGGGGGCTCGAGCAGTACTTC. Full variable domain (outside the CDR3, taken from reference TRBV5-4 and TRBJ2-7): ETGVTQSPTHLIKTRGQQVTLRCSSQSGHNTVSWYQQALGQGPQFIFQYYREEENGRGNFPPRFSGLQFPNYSSELNVNALELDDSALYLCASSPGLAGGLEQYFGPGTRLTVT.